This T cell receptor (beta chain) was retrieved from a study of graft-versus-host responses after intestinal transplantation. In the study overall: Each of the recipients got a multivisceral, liver-intestinal, or isolated intestinal transplant.

Assay: immunoSEQ multiplex PCR; the TCRdb copy retains only in-frame clones and omits some. The sample lists 85,000 to 100,000 clones, around nine tenths occurring once. Study-level results: Graft-donor T cell macrochimerism coincided with high graft-versus-host to host-versus-graft clonal ratios in allografts. Present in recipient marrow, GvH clones included some that appeared first in ileum or blood.

As regards this clone: The antigen remains undetermined.

This specimen consisted of unstimulated CD4+ T cells sorted from spleen or lymph node cells, obtained before intestinal transplant. This clonotype was obtained from a human donor who received an intestinal transplant.

The CDR3 loop reads CASSYDRGSGNTIYF. The CDR3 nucleotides read TGTGCCAGCTCGTACGACAGGGGTAGTGGAAACACCATATATTTT. The chain carries TRBV18 and TRBJ1-3, with 8 bases matching TRBD1. Trimming took 6 bases from V and 3 from J; bases not matched to a gene: 7. This CDR3 has 15 amino acids. Germline values: CDR1 KGHSH, CDR2 LQKENI.